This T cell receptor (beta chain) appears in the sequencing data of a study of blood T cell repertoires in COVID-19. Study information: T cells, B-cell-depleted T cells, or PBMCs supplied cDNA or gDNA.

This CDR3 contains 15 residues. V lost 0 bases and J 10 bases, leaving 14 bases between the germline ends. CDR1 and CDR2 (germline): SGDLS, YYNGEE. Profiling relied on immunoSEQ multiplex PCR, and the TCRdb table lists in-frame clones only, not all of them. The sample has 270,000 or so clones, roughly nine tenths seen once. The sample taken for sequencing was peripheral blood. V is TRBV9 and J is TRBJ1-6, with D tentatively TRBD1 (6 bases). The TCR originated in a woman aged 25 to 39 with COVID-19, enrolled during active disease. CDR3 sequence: CASSVEAGAGSPLHF. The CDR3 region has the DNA TGTGCCAGCAGCGTAGAGGCAGGGGCTGGATCACCCCTCCACTTT.